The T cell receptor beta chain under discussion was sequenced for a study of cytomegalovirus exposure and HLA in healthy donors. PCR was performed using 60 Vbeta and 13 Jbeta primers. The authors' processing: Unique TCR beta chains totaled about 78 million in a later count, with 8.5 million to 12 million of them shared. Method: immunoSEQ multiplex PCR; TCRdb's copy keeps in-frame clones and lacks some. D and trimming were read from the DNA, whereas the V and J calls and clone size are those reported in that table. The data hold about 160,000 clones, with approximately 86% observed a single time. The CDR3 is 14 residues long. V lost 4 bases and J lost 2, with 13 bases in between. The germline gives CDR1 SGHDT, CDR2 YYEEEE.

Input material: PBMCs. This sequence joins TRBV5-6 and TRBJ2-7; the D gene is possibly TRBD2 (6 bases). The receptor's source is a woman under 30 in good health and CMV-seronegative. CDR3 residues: CASSPTSSTYEQYF. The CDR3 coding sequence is TGTGCCAGCAGCCCTACTAGCAGTACCTACGAGCAGTACTTC.